Below are 7 T cell receptor beta chains sequenced from a single sample in a study of tissue T cells after allogeneic stem cell transplantation. Time point noted: mouse harvest day 14 after allogeneic transplant. Mouse grafts combined 10^7 T-cell-depleted bone marrow cells with 10^6 splenic CD5+ T cells. Repertoires were generated with immunoSEQ multiplex PCR, while TCRdb's copy carries only in-frame clones and drops some. The data hold more than 1,500 clones, with roughly 52% observed a single time. The source material was gut tissue. These receptor sequences come from a female BALB/c mouse given C57BL/6 T cells with graft-versus-host disease after an allogeneic hematopoietic cell transplant.

This clone came up a few times. Germline and genes here are mouse. The read is 1 residue too short to cover the CDR3 end, so that end is filled in from the germline J gene. The chain recombines TRBV12-2 with TRBJ2-7, with D tentatively TRBD2 (6 bases). CDR1 is SGHLS and CDR2 is HYDKME in the germline V gene. The CDR3 contains 14 residues. Trimming removed 2 bases at V and 0 bases at J, with 10 bases between. The CDR3 sequence: CASSPGGSSYEQYF. Incomplete CDR3 DNA: TGTGCCAGCTCTCCGGGGGGAAGCTCCTATGAACAGTAC.

This clone was recorded once. Mouse gene names apply. From the germline J gene comes the end of the CDR3, since the read stops 1 residue before it. The chain combines TRBV26 with TRBJ1-3; D is perhaps TRBD1 (6 bases). The CDR3 extends over 15 amino acids. The V end was cut by 6 bases, the J end by 0 bases, with 12 bases between. Germline loops: CDR1 KGHPV, CDR2 FQNQEV (reference sequence). CDR3 DNA (partial): TGTGCCAGCAGGCCGGGACAAAATTCTGGAAATACGCTCTAT. Translation: CASRPGQNSGNTLY. The entire CDR3 sequence reads CASRPGQNSGNTLYF.

The count of this clone is one. Genes here carry mouse names. The CDR3 end is not reached by the read, which stops 1 residue before it; the germline J gene fills it in. Other DNA sequences from this sample encode an identical CDR3 as well. The J gene is TRBJ1-1, the V gene TRBV26; maybe TRBD1 (5 bases). The CDR3 has 13 residues. The germline V and J ends were trimmed by 3 bases and 1 base, with 6 bases remaining between them. Germline assignment: CDR1 KGHPV and CDR2 FQNQEV (reference sequence). The chain's CDR3 is CASSLQGNTEVFF. The CDR3 DNA, read in part, is TGTGCCAGCAGTCTCCAGGGAAACACAGAAGTCTTC. Full variable domain (outside the CDR3, taken from reference TRBV26 and TRBJ1-1): NSKVIQTPRYLVKGQGQKAKMRCIPEKGHPVVFWYQQNKNNEFKFLINFQNQEVLQQIDMTEKRFSAECPSNSPCSLEIQSSEAGDSALYLCASSLQGNTEVFFGKGTRLTVV.

Concerning this clone itself: The genes are named according to mouse. The sequenced fragment ends 1 residue before the CDR3 boundary, so the rest is inferred from the germline J gene. The chain couples TRBV26 to TRBJ1-6, with TRBD1 identical over 9 bases. TRBJ1-6 is placed among ORFs of uncertain function. The CDR3 totals 15 residues. V trimming: 6 bases; J trimming: 7 bases; junction bases outside the gene matches: 7. Germline CDR1 KGHPV, CDR2 FQNQEV (reference sequence). The CDR3 region is CASSLGQGRNSPLYF. The DNA read from the CDR3 is TGTGCCAGCAGCCTCGGACAGGGGAGGAATTCGCCCCTCTAC.

As regards this clone: The listed genes are named as in mouse. Coverage ceases 1 residue before the CDR3 finishes, and the germline J gene fills in the end. V is TRBV3 and J is TRBJ2-2, with 7 bases aligning to TRBD1. CDR1 is SNHLY, CDR2 FYNGKV, per germline (reference sequence). The CDR3 covers 14 residues. Germline trimming cut 3 bases from V and 2 bases from J; bases unmatched to any gene: 0. CDR3 protein: CASSLGQNTGQLYF. CDR3 bases read: TGTGCCAGCAGCTTGGGACAGAACACCGGGCAGCTCTAC.

Of note for this clone: Gene names follow the mouse nomenclature. Coverage ceases 1 residue before the CDR3 finishes, and the germline J gene fills in the end. The chain uses TRBV12-1 and TRBJ2-3; D may correspond to TRBD1 or TRBD2 (5 bases each). The length of the CDR3 is 14 residues. V lost 4 bases and J 0 bases, leaving 10 bases between the germline ends. CDR1 is SGHSN, CDR2 HYEKVE, per germline. The DNA read from the CDR3 is TGTGCCAGCTCCCCCCGGGGGAGTGCAGAAACGCTGTAT. This translates into CASSPRGSAETLY. The CDR3 in its entirety is CASSPRGSAETLYF.

This clone was picked up one time. Gene names denote mouse genes. The CDR3 extends 1 residue past the end of the read, so its final part is completed from the germline J gene. The chain is built from TRBV26 and TRBJ2-4; no definite D call. V was trimmed by 2 bases and J by 2 bases, leaving 8 bases between them. CDR3 length: 14 amino acids. Germline CDR1 KGHPV, CDR2 FQNQEV (reference sequence). CDR3 sequence: CASSLAGIQNTLYF. CDR3 DNA, as far as it was read: TGTGCCAGCAGTCTGGCCGGGATTCAAAACACCTTGTAC.